The present TCR beta chain was sequenced within a study of cytomegalovirus exposure and HLA in healthy donors. The study's findings and limits: Associated with HLA alleles at 0.05 false discovery rate in a later analysis were about 17,000 TCR beta sequences. There were some V segments, including TRBV6-2 and TRBV6-3, excluded as indistinguishable. As was reported, the classifier diagnosed cytomegalovirus status with high specificity and sensitivity. Further analysis, carried out later, found HLA-associated TCR beta chains more clonally expanded than equally common other chains.

Note on this clone: Its specificity is unknown.

CDR3 length: 15 amino acids. Per germline, CDR1 MGHRA and CDR2 YSYEKL. With 4 bases clipped from V and 2 bases from J, the junction kept 7 bases outside the gene matches. Vbeta (60) and Jbeta (13) primers were used in the PCR. Sequencing used immunoSEQ multiplex PCR; TCRdb keeps in-frame clones, though not all of them. This table lists 200,000 to 250,000 clones. Sequencing was carried out using PBMCs. The chain carries TRBV4-1 and TRBJ1-1, with 7 bases aligning to TRBD1. This clonotype was obtained from a woman aged 30 to 39 in good health and CMV-seropositive. Here the CDR3 DNA reads TGCGCCAGCAGCCGCCGGGACAGTGTCAACACTGAAGCTTTCTTT. Translated, it gives CASSRRDSVNTEAFF.